The 3 T cell receptor beta chains in this list originate from one sample, sequenced in a study of OX40 agonist ivuxolimab in advanced cancers. The protocol was immunoSEQ multiplex PCR, while the TCRdb copy is restricted to in-frame clones and leaves out a portion. The sample holds around 90,000 clones, approximately 89% seen once. The material sequenced was CD4+ or CD8+ T cells sorted from blood, taken in a trial of the OX40 agonist ivuxolimab. The receptors were gathered from an adult with an advanced solid tumor such as melanoma, head and neck, liver or kidney cancer.

The J gene is TRBJ2-5, the V gene TRBV19, with D hard to call. This CDR3 is built from 12 residues. The germline V and J ends were trimmed by 5 bases and 5 bases, with 9 bases remaining between them. CDR1 is LNHDA and CDR2 is SQIVND in the germline V gene (reference sequence). The CDR3 bases are TGTGCCAGTAGTTCACAAGTTGAGACCCAGTACTTC. Translated: CASSSQVETQYF.

The chain recombines TRBV6-5 with TRBJ2-7; tentatively, D is TRBD1 (5 bases). V lost 4 bases, J lost 1 base, and 8 bases lay in between. The CDR3 consists of 13 residues. CDR1 is MNHEY and CDR2 is SVGAGI in the germline V gene. DNA for the CDR3: TGTGCCAGCAGTTTTAGGGGTTCCTACGAGCAGTACTTC. Its translation is CASSFRGSYEQYF.

CDR3 loop: CASRKDRVQVTEAFF. CDR3 in DNA: TGTGCCAGTAGAAAGGACCGGGTACAGGTCACTGAAGCTTTCTTT. The chain is built from TRBV19 and TRBJ1-1; possible D gene TRBD1, 5 bases. The germline CDR1 and CDR2 sequences are LNHDA and SQIVND (reference sequence). The CDR3 has 15 amino acids. V lost 6 bases and J lost 4, with 18 bases in between.